This TCR beta chain was recorded in a study of regulatory T cells in long-lasting Graves disease. Regarding the study as a whole: The persistent group shared some 2,700 public clonotypes, more than the approximately 970 shared by new patients. Peripheral blood was the sole material, not thyroid tissue.

This clonotype was counted only a few times. Its antigen is still unknown. Arm-PCR with iRepertoire HTBI primers amplified the CDR3 regions for these TCR beta libraries. One entry per CDR3 protein, called by TCRdb with MiXCR from the multiplex PCR reads. The profile shows under 300,000 distinct CDR3 sequences, 20% of them singletons. Time point meaning: newly diagnosed GD, antithyroid drugs for less than 3 months. With RNA extracted from PBMCs as input, the TCR library was made. Patients with Graves' disease were diagnosed by American Thyroid Association guidelines. Germline lookup yields CDR1 SNHLY and CDR2 FYNNEI. V was clipped by 5 bases and J by 0 bases, with 14 bases between them. The CDR3 contains 17 residues.

The clonotype comes from a female donor with Graves disease. This sample comprised peripheral blood mononuclear cells (PBMCs), obtained at new diagnosis, from a patient treated with antithyroid drugs. This sequence joins TRBV2 and TRBJ2-6; tentatively, D is TRBD2 (5 bases). This CDR3 reads CASSRDRINSGANVLTF. The CDR3 DNA reads TGTGCCAGCAGTCGGGATAGAATTAACTCTGGGGCCAACGTCCTGACTTTC.